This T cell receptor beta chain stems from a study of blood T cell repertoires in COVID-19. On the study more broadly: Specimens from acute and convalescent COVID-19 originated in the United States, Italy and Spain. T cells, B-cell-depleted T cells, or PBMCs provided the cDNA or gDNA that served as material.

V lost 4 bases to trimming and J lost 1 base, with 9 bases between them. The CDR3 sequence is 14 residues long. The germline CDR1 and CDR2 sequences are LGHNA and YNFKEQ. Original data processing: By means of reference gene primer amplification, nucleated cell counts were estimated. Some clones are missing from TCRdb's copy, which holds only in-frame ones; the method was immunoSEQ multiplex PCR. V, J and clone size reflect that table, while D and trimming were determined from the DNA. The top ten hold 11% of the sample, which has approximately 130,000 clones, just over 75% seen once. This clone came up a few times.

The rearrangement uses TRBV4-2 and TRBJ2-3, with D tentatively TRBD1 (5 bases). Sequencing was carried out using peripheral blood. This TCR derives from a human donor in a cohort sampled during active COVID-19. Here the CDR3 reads CASSLGHGTDTQYF. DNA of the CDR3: TGTGCCAGCAGCCTCGGACACGGCACAGATACGCAGTATTTT.